This TCR beta chain appears in the sequencing data of a study of T cell responses to AZD1222 COVID-19 vaccine. CDR3 size: 17 residues. Trimming stripped 0 bases from V and 2 bases from J, with 18 bases between. Germline V gene sequence: CDR1 SGHKS, CDR2 YYEKEE (reference sequence). Using immunoSEQ multiplex PCR, the repertoire was profiled, and TCRdb retains in-frame clones only, with some absent. The table lists roughly 140,000 clones, more than 80% of them singletons, with 1.5% to 2% in the top ten. This chain joins TRBV5-5 and TRBJ2-7, with D possibly being TRBD1 (6 bases). This sequence was found in an adult in good health. The starting material was peripheral blood, obtained on day 0 of AZD1222 vaccination. CDR3 loop: CASSLAGPRGHTYEQYF. The DNA for the CDR3 is TGTGCCAGCAGCTTGGCCGGACCCCGGGGACATACCTACGAGCAGTACTTC.